This TCR beta chain was observed in a study of T cells in localized non-small cell lung cancer. Study results and limitations: A median of approximately 60 of the top 100 tumor clones appeared in adjacent lung, which was paired and uninvolved. Density of T cells in blood, when higher, went with longer overall survival. Uninvolved nearby lung showed the greatest T cell clonality, exceeding that found in tumor. The tumor had only one region sequenced, so heterogeneity remains possible.

The table came from immunoSEQ multiplex PCR; TCRdb's copy has only in-frame clones and leaves some out. The sample has thousands of clones; 85% are singletons. This clone has more than one count but fewer than ten. The antigen is unknown. The sequence was collected from a woman aged 40 to 75 with stage II lung adenocarcinoma. The sample consisted of PBMCs, taken before any cancer treatment.

Written as DNA, the CDR3 is TGTGCCAGCAGGGCGAGTCTGGGTCTTCAGCCCCAGCATTTT. Translated, it gives CASRASLGLQPQHF. The V gene is TRBV28, the J gene TRBJ1-5; D gene unclear. Germline values: CDR1 MDHEN, CDR2 SYDVKM. V lost 6 bases and J 6 bases, leaving 15 bases between the germline ends. CDR3 length: 14 residues.